This TCR beta chain derives from a study of T cell changes during pregnancy in multiple sclerosis. The table came from immunoSEQ multiplex PCR; TCRdb's copy has only in-frame clones and leaves some out. The sample contains fewer than 110,000 clones, 85% to 95% of which appear only once. Here the sequenced sample was peripheral blood, taken in the third trimester of pregnancy. The receptor was isolated from a female donor in good health, enrolled as a control in a pregnancy study.

CDR3 region: CASSIKIESNQPQHF. As DNA, the CDR3 is TGTGCCAGTAGTATCAAGATAGAAAGCAATCAGCCCCAGCATTTT. This sequence joins TRBV19 and TRBJ1-5; unclear D gene. Germline V gene sequence: CDR1 LNHDA, CDR2 SQIVND (reference sequence). The CDR3 runs 15 residues. With 3 bases removed from V and 1 base from J, the gap between germline ends came to 10 bases. Filled out from reference TRBV19 and TRBJ1-5, the complete variable domain reads DGGITQSPKYLFRKEGQNVTLSCEQNLNHDAMYWYRQDPGQGLRLIYYSQIVNDFQKGDIAEGYSVSREKKESFPLTVTSAQKNPTAFYLCASSIKIESNQPQHFGDGTRLSIL.